The 30 T cell receptor beta chains below all came from one sample that was sequenced in a study of beta chain features in type 1 diabetes. Findings and caveats of the study: Moderate but significant shortening of TCRB CDR3s was recorded in all four CD4+ subsets from Type 1 diabetes patients.

What was sequenced were expressed TCRB transcripts, since all of the isolated RNA had been reverse transcribed. TCRdb's copy holds only in-frame clones and misses some; the assay was immunoSEQ multiplex PCR. The data contain approximately 360,000 clones, around 12% of them singletons. The antigens these receptors bind are not known. The source material was naive CD4+ T cells from blood. The receptor source for this set is a young woman with type 1 diabetes.

There are a few counts of this clone. The chain uses TRBV19 and TRBJ1-5, with a possible D match to TRBD1 (5 bases). Germline values: CDR1 LNHDA, CDR2 SQIVND (reference sequence). Trimming removed 1 base from V and 3 bases from J, with 22 bases in between. The CDR3 is 19 amino acids. For the CDR3, the DNA is TGTGCCAGTAGTATAGGGAGAATAAGGCAGGGTCGCGCCAATCAGCCCCAGCATTTT. Residues: CASSIGRIRQGRANQPQHF.

In this sample, this clone turned up a few times. The same CDR3 is also encoded by other DNA sequences in this sample. The V and J genes are TRBV14 and TRBJ2-5; D gene ambiguous. There are 13 residues in the CDR3. Trimming pared 1 base from V and 5 bases from J, leaving 8 bases between. CDR1 and CDR2 from the germline V gene are SGHDN and FVKESK. CDR3 coding DNA: TGTGCCAGCAGCCAAGGTCCTCAGGAGACCCAGTACTTC. Its protein product is CASSQGPQETQYF.

This clone has more than one count but fewer than ten. As DNA, the CDR3 is TGCGCCAGCAGCCGATTGGCCCCTCAAGGGCGGGGGGGCTTTGAGCAGTTCTTC. Amino acids: CASSRLAPQGRGGFEQFF. V and J are TRBV4-3 and TRBJ2-1, with 9 bases identical to TRBD2. The trim removed 4 bases at V and 9 bases at J, leaving 19 bases unmatched. Germline V gene lookup returns CDR1 LGHNA and CDR2 YSLEER. The CDR3 consists of 18 residues.

V and J are TRBV18 and TRBJ2-3, with no clear D. Germline CDR1 reads KGHSH; CDR2 reads LQKENI. V lost 0 bases and J lost 0, with 4 bases in between. The CDR3 has 14 residues. The CDR3 nucleotides read TGTGCCAGCTCACCACCGACTAGCACAGATACGCAGTATTTT. Residues: CASSPPTSTDTQYF. Combining the CDR3 with reference TRBV18 and TRBJ2-3 gives the whole variable domain NAGVMQNPRHLVRRRGQEARLRCSPMKGHSHVYWYRQLPEEGLKFMVYLQKENIIDESGMPKERFSAEFPKEGPSILRIQQVVRGDSAAYFCASSPPTSTDTQYFGPGTRLTVL.

In its sample, this clone was seen a few times. The chain joins TRBV29-1 to TRBJ1-1; TRBD1 matches 9 bases. V gave up 6 bases and J gave up 5 bases; unmatched junction bases: 7. The CDR3 loop spans 13 amino acids. Looked up from germline, CDR1 is SQVTM and CDR2 is ANQGSEA. As DNA, the CDR3 is TGCAGCGTCACGGGACAGGGAGGGACTGAAGCTTTCTTT. Translating gives CSVTGQGGTEAFF.

This clone was detected a few times. This sequence joins TRBV7-9 and TRBJ1-4; 10 nucleotides line up with TRBD1. Unmatched junction bases numbered 2, after V lost 1 base and J lost 6 bases. The CDR3 is made up of 15 amino acids. The germline gives CDR1 SEHNR, CDR2 FQNEAQ (reference sequence). The CDR3 spells CASSLGTGGHEKLFF. The CDR3 DNA sequence: TGTGCCAGCAGCTTAGGGACAGGGGGTCATGAAAAACTGTTTTTT.

This clone was observed a few times. V gene TRBV7-2 combines with J gene TRBJ2-5; maybe TRBD1 (6 bases). V was cut by 5 bases and J by 4 bases, with 14 bases left in between. Germline CDR1 and CDR2: SGHTA and FQGNSA. This CDR3 contains 14 residues. This CDR3 reads CASSPQQGPETQYF. Written as DNA, the CDR3 is TGTGCCAGCAGCCCCCAACAGGGTCCAGAGACCCAGTACTTC.

This clone was seen a few times. The V gene is TRBV11-3, the J gene TRBJ1-1, with D perhaps TRBD1 (5 bases). The CDR3 sequence is 17 residues long. The V gene lost 1 base and the J gene lost 0 bases, with 15 bases spanning the gap. Germline V gives CDR1 SGHNT, CDR2 YENEEA. The CDR3 sequence is CASSLGRQRGVNTEAFF. For the CDR3, the DNA is TGTGCCAGCAGCTTAGGACGGCAGCGGGGCGTGAACACTGAAGCTTTCTTT.

This clone was observed a handful of times. V usage is TRBV4-1 and J usage is TRBJ2-3; 9 bases align to TRBD2. Germline V gene lookup returns CDR1 MGHRA and CDR2 YSYEKL. V shed 1 base and J 4 bases; nucleotides not matched to a gene: 6. CDR3 length: 16 amino acids. CDR3 DNA: TGCGCCAGCAGCCAAGTCGGACTAGCGATCCCAGATACGCAGTATTTT. Its translation is CASSQVGLAIPDTQYF.

This clone was seen a handful of times. The chain employs TRBV28 and TRBJ2-6; possibly TRBD1 for D (5 bases). CDR3 length equals 13 residues. V gave up 5 bases and J gave up 11 bases, with 13 bases separating them. The germline V gene encodes CDR1 MDHEN and CDR2 SYDVKM. CDR3 region: CASSDRPSDVLTF. The CDR3 DNA is TGTGCCAGCAGTGACAGACCTTCTGACGTCCTGACTTTC.

The rearrangement links TRBV4-1 to TRBJ2-3; D is uncertain. Looked up from germline, CDR1 is MGHRA and CDR2 is YSYEKL. Trimming pared 2 bases from V and 0 bases from J, leaving 9 bases between. The CDR3 covers 15 residues. This chain's CDR3 is CASSQFPTSTDTQYF. Written as DNA, the CDR3 is TGCGCCAGCAGCCAATTTCCGACTAGCACAGATACGCAGTATTTT.

The chain recombines TRBV7-2 with TRBJ1-4; 11 nucleotides agree with TRBD1. CDR1 is SGHTA and CDR2 is FQGNSA in the germline V gene. This CDR3 has 16 amino acids. Trimming at V came to 5 bases and at J to 3 bases, leaving 5 bases not matched to a gene. The CDR3 sequence is CASSRTGGAANEKLFF. DNA for the CDR3: TGTGCCAGCAGCCGGACAGGGGGCGCGGCTAATGAAAAACTGTTTTTT.

The chain combines TRBV18 with TRBJ2-7, with 7 bases identical to TRBD1. The ends lost 2 bases at V and 3 bases at J; junction bases unmatched: 1. Per the germline V gene, CDR1 is KGHSH and CDR2 is LQKENI. This CDR3 spans 13 amino acids. CDR3 coding DNA: TGTGCCAGCTCACCAAACAGGGGCTACGAGCAGTACTTC. Protein sequence: CASSPNRGYEQYF.

This rearrangement joins TRBV6-1 to TRBJ1-1, with a possible D match to TRBD1 (6 bases). Germline CDR1 reads MNHNS; CDR2 reads SASEGT. This CDR3 is 12 amino acids long. Trimming pared 6 bases from V and 5 bases from J, leaving 10 bases between. The CDR3 DNA reads TGTGCCAGCAGGCGGGGGCGGACTGAAGCTTTCTTT. Translated: CASRRGRTEAFF.

The rearrangement uses TRBV7-9 and TRBJ2-1, with a weak D call TRBD1 (6 bases). The V end was cut by 1 base, the J end by 4 bases, with 8 bases between. This CDR3 has 14 residues. CDR1 is SEHNR, CDR2 FQNEAQ, per germline (reference sequence). This chain's CDR3 is CASSLVQGYNEQFF. CDR3 coding DNA: TGTGCCAGCAGCTTAGTTCAGGGGTACAATGAGCAGTTCTTC. The whole variable domain, filled in from reference TRBV7-9 and TRBJ2-1, reads DTGVSQNPRHKITKRGQNVTFRCDPISEHNRLYWYRQTLGQGPEFLTYFQNEAQLEKSRLLSDRFSAERPKGSFSTLEIQRTEQGDSAMYLCASSLVQGYNEQFFGPGTRLTVL.

This clone came up once. The chain is built from TRBV9 and TRBJ2-2, with D uncertain. This CDR3 has 15 amino acids. CDR1 SGDLS and CDR2 YYNGEE come from the germline V gene. V lost 1 base to trimming and J lost 6 bases, with 13 bases between them. CDR3 DNA sequence: TGTGCCAGCAGCGTATACGACTGGATAGCCGGGGAGCTGTTTTTT. Its translation: CASSVYDWIAGELFF.

The V gene is TRBV30, the J gene TRBJ1-1; possible D gene TRBD1, 6 bases. CDR1 is GTSNPN and CDR2 is SVGIG in the germline V gene (reference sequence). V gave up 5 bases and J gave up 10 bases, with 14 bases separating them. This CDR3 has 11 amino acids. DNA of the CDR3: TGTGCCTGGGCTGCGGGGGCTCGAGCTTTCTTT. Protein product: CAWAAGARAFF.

The chain carries TRBV7-9 and TRBJ1-1; 8 bases agree with TRBD1. The CDR3 runs 14 residues. V was clipped by 3 bases and J by 5 bases; unmatched bases: 5. Per the germline V gene, CDR1 is SEHNR and CDR2 is FQNEAQ (reference sequence). The CDR3 loop is CASSFGQGGTEAFF. CDR3 in DNA: TGTGCCAGCAGCTTTGGACAGGGTGGTACTGAAGCTTTCTTT.

The rearrangement joins TRBV9 to TRBJ2-7; D is perhaps TRBD1 (5 bases). This CDR3 comprises 14 residues. Trimming took off 0 bases at V and 3 bases at J, with 10 bases between the two ends. Looked up from germline, CDR1 is SGDLS and CDR2 is YYNGEE. The CDR3: CASSVARVNYEQYF. CDR3 nucleotide sequence: TGTGCCAGCAGCGTAGCCAGGGTAAACTACGAGCAGTACTTC.

V gene TRBV19 combines with J gene TRBJ1-1; unclear D gene. Germline V gene sequence: CDR1 LNHDA, CDR2 SQIVND (reference sequence). The CDR3 covers 17 residues. V was shortened by 7 bases and J by 4 bases, with 25 bases between the two germline ends. The CDR3 DNA sequence: TGTGCCAGTACCACGACAATGCGGGGAAGGTCGAGCACTGAAGCTTTCTTT. Encoded protein: CASTTTMRGRSSTEAFF.

This clone has a handful of counts. The chain recombines TRBV15 with TRBJ1-1, with a possible D match to TRBD1 (5 bases). Germline assignment: CDR1 LNHNV and CDR2 YYDKDF (reference sequence). The CDR3 loop spans 17 amino acids. V lost 4 bases and J 0 bases, leaving 18 bases between the germline ends. CDR3 bases: TGTGCCACCAGCACCGAAGCCCTGACAGCGTTGAACACTGAAGCTTTCTTT. Residues: CATSTEALTALNTEAFF.

This clone was seen only a few times. This sequence joins TRBV5-1 and TRBJ2-5; 11 bases agree with TRBD2. Germline V gene lookup returns CDR1 SGHRS and CDR2 YFSETQ. The V and J ends lost 5 bases and 1 base, in that order; junction bases with no gene match: 4. The CDR3 runs to 15 residues. Here the CDR3 reads CASRPGLAVQETQYF. CDR3 coding DNA: TGCGCCAGCAGACCGGGACTAGCGGTCCAAGAGACCCAGTACTTC.

This chain uses TRBV5-6 with TRBJ1-5; weak D call: TRBD1 (5 bases). The CDR3 sequence is 16 residues long. Germline-derived CDR1 and CDR2 are SGHDT and YYEEEE. Trimming shortened V by 3 bases and J by 6 bases, and 19 bases separated the two germline ends. The DNA for the CDR3 is TGTGCCAGCAGCTCAGCCGGGACTGAATTTTTTCAGCCCCAGCATTTT. This codes for CASSSAGTEFFQPQHF.

CDR3 DNA: TGTGCCAGCGAACCATCGGGGGGCACAGATACGCAGTATTTT. Translating gives CASEPSGGTDTQYF. The chain employs TRBV7-9 and TRBJ2-3, with D perhaps TRBD2 (6 bases). Deletions cut 8 bases from V and 1 base from J, with 13 bases between. The CDR3 length is 14 residues. The germline CDR1 and CDR2 sequences are SEHNR and FQNEAQ (reference sequence).

This chain links TRBV2 with TRBJ2-3, with 16 bases aligning to TRBD2. The length of the CDR3 is 16 residues. Germline trimming cut 8 bases from V and 6 bases from J; bases unmatched to any gene: 8. Germline V gene lookup returns CDR1 SNHLY and CDR2 FYNNEI. CDR3 in DNA: TGTGCCAGCCAAGCGGGGACTAGCGGGAGGGCGGATACGCAGTATTTT. This gives the protein CASQAGTSGRADTQYF.

This chain connects TRBV18 to TRBJ2-7; a possible D gene is TRBD2 (5 bases). V was shortened by 2 bases and J by 2 bases, with 7 bases between the two germline ends. This CDR3 is built from 13 residues. The V gene's germline CDR1 is KGHSH and CDR2 LQKENI. The CDR3 DNA is TGTGCCAGCTCACCATCGGGGACCTACGAGCAGTACTTC. Protein product: CASSPSGTYEQYF.

V usage is TRBV5-6 and J usage is TRBJ2-7; D uncertain. CDR1 and CDR2 from the germline V gene are SGHDT and YYEEEE. V shed 3 bases and J shed 4 bases, with 8 bases lying between them. This CDR3 has 12 amino acids. The CDR3 nucleotides are TGTGCCAGCAGCTGGTCCGGGTACGAGCAGTACTTC. Translating it yields CASSWSGYEQYF.

The CDR3 loop reads CASSIGPGGFEQYF. The CDR3 bases are TGTGCCAGTAGTATTGGGCCGGGAGGATTCGAGCAGTACTTC. The rearrangement uses TRBV19 and TRBJ2-7, with 7 bases aligning to TRBD2. Looked up from germline, CDR1 is LNHDA and CDR2 is SQIVND (reference sequence). V gave up 3 bases and J gave up 6 bases; unmatched junction bases: 8. The CDR3 is 14 residues long.

This clone was observed a few times. V usage is TRBV7-2 and J usage is TRBJ2-7; D unresolved. The CDR3 length is 12 residues. The germline CDR1 and CDR2 sequences are SGHTA and FQGNSA. The V end was cut by 5 bases, the J end by 2 bases, with 7 bases between. The CDR3 DNA sequence: TGTGCCAGCAGCCTACTGGCCTACGAGCAGTACTTC. Its translation is CASSLLAYEQYF.

This clone came up a few times. The gene calls are TRBV5-1 and TRBJ2-7; D call uncertain. The germline V and J ends were trimmed by 4 bases and 6 bases, with 14 bases remaining between them. Germline CDR1 and CDR2: SGHRS and YFSETQ. The CDR3 covers 13 residues. DNA of the CDR3: TGCGCCAGCAGCCCCCCGAATCAGGCCGAGCAGTACTTC. It codes for CASSPPNQAEQYF.